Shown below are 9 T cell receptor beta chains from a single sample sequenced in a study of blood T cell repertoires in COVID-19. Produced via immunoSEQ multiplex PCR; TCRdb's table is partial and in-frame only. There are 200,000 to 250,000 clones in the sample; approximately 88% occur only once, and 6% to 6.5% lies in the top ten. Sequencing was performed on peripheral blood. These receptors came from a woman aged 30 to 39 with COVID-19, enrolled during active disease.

The CDR3 nucleotides read TGTGCCAGCAGCTTAGGGGCCGGGGGCGAGCAGTACTTC. Its protein is CASSLGAGGEQYF. The chain couples TRBV11-2 to TRBJ2-7; D perhaps matches TRBD2 (6 bases). Germline CDR1 SGHAT, CDR2 FQNNGV. CDR3 length equals 13 residues. V dropped 1 base and J dropped 6 bases, with 10 bases sitting between them.

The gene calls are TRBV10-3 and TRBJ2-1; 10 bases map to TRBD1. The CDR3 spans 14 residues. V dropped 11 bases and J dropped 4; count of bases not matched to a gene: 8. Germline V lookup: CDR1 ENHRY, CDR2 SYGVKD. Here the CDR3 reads CAAWTGGDYNEQFF. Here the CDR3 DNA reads TGTGCCGCCTGGACAGGGGGGGATTACAATGAGCAGTTCTTC.

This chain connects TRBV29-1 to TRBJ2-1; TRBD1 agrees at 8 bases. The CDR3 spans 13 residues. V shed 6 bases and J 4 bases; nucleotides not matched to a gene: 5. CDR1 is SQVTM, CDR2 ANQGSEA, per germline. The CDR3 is CSVLGTGYNEQFF. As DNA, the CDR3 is TGCAGCGTCCTCGGGACAGGATACAATGAGCAGTTCTTC.

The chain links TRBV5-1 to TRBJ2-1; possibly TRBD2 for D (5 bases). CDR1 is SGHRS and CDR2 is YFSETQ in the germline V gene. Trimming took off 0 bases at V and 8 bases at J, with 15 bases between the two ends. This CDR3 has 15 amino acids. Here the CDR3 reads CASSLELPGVDEQFF. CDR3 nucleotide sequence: TGCGCCAGCAGCTTGGAACTCCCCGGGGTGGATGAGCAGTTCTTC.

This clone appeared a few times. CDR3 nucleotide sequence: TGTGCCAGCAGCCCCAACTTCTACGAGCAGTACTTC. Amino acids: CASSPNFYEQYF. The chain links TRBV7-2 to TRBJ2-7; no clear D gene. The CDR3 is 12 residues long. Per the germline V gene, CDR1 is SGHTA and CDR2 is FQGNSA. Trimming left V 5 bases short and J 3 bases short, with 8 bases between. Full variable domain (rest looked up from reference TRBV7-2 and TRBJ2-7): GAGVSQSPSNKVTEKGKDVELRCDPISGHTALYWYRQSLGQGLEFLIYFQGNSAPDKSGLPSDRFSAERTGGSVSTLTIQRTQQEDSAVYLCASSPNFYEQYFGPGTRLTVT.

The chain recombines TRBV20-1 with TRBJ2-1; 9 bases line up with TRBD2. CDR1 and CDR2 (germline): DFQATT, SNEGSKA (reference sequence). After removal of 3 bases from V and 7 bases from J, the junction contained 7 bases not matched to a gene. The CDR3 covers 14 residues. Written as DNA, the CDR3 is TGCAGTGCTAGTTTAGCGGGAGCATTAAATGAGCAGTTCTTC. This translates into CSASLAGALNEQFF.

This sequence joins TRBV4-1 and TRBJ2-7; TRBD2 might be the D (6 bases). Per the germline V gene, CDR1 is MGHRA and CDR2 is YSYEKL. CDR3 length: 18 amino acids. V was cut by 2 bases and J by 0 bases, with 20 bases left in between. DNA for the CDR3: TGCGCCAGCAGCCAAAGTTTTAGCGCCGGGAGTGGCTCCTACGAGCAGTACGTC. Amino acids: CASSQSFSAGSGSYEQYV.

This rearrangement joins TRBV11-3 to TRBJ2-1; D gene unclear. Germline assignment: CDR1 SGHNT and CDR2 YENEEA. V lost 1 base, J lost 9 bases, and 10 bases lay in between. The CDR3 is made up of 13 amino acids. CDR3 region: CASSLGASSEQFF. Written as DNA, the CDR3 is TGTGCCAGCAGCTTAGGTGCGTCGAGTGAGCAGTTCTTC. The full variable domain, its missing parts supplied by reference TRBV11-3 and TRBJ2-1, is EAGVVQSPRYKIIEKKQPVAFWCNPISGHNTLYWYLQNLGQGPELLIRYENEEAVDDSQLPKDRFSAERLKGVDSTLKIQPAELGDSAVYLCASSLGASSEQFFGPGTRLTVL.

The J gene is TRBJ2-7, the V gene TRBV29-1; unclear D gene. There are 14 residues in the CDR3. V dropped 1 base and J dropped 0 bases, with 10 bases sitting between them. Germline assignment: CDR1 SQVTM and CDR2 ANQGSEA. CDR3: CSVEVPTSSYEQYF. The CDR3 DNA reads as TGCAGCGTTGAAGTGCCGACATCCTCCTACGAGCAGTACTTC.